These T cell receptor beta chains were read from a single sample in a study of CD8 T cells in Susac syndrome. TCRdb redid the calling of the immunoSEQ multiplex PCR reads with MiXCR, one entry per CDR3 protein. The sample carries 100,000 to 150,000 distinct CDR3 sequences, around 94% recorded once. Specimen: CD4+ T cells from PBMCs. The receptors shown here come from a human donor in good health. CDR3s leave out the opening cysteine and the closing phenylalanine or tryptophan. Fields, in order: V gene, CDR3 protein.

TRBV20-1 SASKQF
TRBV15 ATRGTTNFNEQF
TRBV3-1 ASTTGTSGSIEQF
TRBV7-8 ASSLATPLADTQY
TRBV5-1 ASRSSGGISYNEQF
TRBV18 ASSPTRSSYEQY
TRBV10-3 AISGTGMEETQY
TRBV14 ASSHQGYTGELF
TRBV12-5 ASGPGGTYNEQF
TRBV6-2/TRBV6-3 ASRGSRARGTGELF
TRBV7-3 ASSLRAGVDEQF
TRBV7-9 ASSLTIGNEKLF
TRBV20-1 SASRPPRGETQY
TRBV5-4 ASSLEGPYEQY
TRBV6-2/TRBV6-3 ASSYTGDTQY
TRBV18 ASSPGTGNQPQH
TRBV30 AWKWGPLNTEAF
TRBV6-5 ASSWDRRETQY
TRBV20-1 SARAGTGSYEQY
TRBV7-9 ASGKDREQY
TRBV7-9 ASSLGAQQEEQY
TRBV5-6 ASSSSGRAGETQY
TRBV27 ASSLSRTNSPLH
TRBV14 ASSHVDTQY
TRBV6-5 ASSQGQGSTEAF
TRBV3-1 ASRSTGTGLMQY
TRBV7-2 ASSFHGADETQY
TRBV7-9 ASSPTDGRAF
TRBV7-9 ASSRGQGTSGNTIY
TRBV15 ATSSIKRGYGYT